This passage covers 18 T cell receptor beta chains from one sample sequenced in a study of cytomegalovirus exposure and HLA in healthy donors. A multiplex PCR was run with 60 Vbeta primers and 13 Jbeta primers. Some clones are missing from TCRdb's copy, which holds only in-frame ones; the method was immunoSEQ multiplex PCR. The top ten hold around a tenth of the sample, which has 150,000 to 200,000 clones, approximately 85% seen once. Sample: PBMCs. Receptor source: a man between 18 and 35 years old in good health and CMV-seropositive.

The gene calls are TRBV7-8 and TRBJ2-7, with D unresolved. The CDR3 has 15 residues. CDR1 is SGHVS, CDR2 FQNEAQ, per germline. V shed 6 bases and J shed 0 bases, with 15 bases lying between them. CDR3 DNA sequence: TGTGCCAGCAGTTCTCCTGTAGTCGGCTCCTACGAGCAGTACTTC. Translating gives CASSSPVVGSYEQYF. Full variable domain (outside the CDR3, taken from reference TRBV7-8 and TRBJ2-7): GAGVSQSPRYKVAKRGQDVALRCDPISGHVSLFWYQQALGQGPEFLTYFQNEAQLDKSGLPSDRFFAERPEGSVSTLKIQRTQQEDSAVYLCASSSPVVGSYEQYFGPGTRLTVT.

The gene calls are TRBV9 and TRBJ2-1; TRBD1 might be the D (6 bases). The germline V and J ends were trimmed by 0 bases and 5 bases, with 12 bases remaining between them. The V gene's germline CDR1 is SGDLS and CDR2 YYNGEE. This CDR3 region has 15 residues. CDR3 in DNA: TGTGCCAGCAGCGTAGCCGGACAGATTAACAATGAGCAGTTCTTC. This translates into CASSVAGQINNEQFF.

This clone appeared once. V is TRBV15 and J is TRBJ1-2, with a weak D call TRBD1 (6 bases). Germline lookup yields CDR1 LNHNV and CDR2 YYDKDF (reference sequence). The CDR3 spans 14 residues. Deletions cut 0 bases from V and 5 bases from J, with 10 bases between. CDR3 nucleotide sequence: TGTGCCACCAGCAGAGATGCGGGGGCGTATGGCTACACCTTC. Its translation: CATSRDAGAYGYTF.

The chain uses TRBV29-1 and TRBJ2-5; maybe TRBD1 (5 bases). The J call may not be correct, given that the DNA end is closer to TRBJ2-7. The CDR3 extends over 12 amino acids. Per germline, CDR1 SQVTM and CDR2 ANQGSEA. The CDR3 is CSVRIQAYEQYF. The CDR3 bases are TGCAGCGTTCGCATACAGGCCTACGAGCAGTACTTC.

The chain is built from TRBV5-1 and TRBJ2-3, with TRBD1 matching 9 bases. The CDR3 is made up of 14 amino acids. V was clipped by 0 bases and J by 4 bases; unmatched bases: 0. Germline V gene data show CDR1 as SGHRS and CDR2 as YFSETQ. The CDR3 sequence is CASSLGTGADTQYF. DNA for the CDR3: TGCGCCAGCAGCTTGGGGACAGGGGCAGATACGCAGTATTTT.

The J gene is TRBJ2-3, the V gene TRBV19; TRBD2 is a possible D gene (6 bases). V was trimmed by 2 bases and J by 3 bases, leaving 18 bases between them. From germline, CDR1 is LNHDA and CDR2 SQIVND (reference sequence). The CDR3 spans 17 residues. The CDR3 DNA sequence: TGTGCCAGTAGTATAAGTATGGCGGGGCCGGGAACAGATACGCAGTATTTT. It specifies CASSISMAGPGTDTQYF.

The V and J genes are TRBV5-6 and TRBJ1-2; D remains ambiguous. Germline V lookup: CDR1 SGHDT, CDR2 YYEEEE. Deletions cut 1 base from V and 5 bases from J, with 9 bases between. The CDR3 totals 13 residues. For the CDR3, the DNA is TGTGCCAGCAGCTTGTCAGATTATTATGGCTACACCTTC. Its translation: CASSLSDYYGYTF. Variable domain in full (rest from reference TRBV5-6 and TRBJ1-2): DAGVTQSPTHLIKTRGQQVTLRCSPKSGHDTVSWYQQALGQGPQFIFQYYEEEERQRGNFPDRFSGHQFPNYSSELNVNALLLGDSALYLCASSLSDYYGYTFGSGTRLTVV.

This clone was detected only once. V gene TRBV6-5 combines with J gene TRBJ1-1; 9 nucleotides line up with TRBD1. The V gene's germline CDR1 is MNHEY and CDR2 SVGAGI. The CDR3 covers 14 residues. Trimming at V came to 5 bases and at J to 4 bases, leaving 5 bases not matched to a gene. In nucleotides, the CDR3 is TGTGCCAGCAGTACAAGGGACAGGGCCACTGAAGCTTTCTTT. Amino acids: CASSTRDRATEAFF.

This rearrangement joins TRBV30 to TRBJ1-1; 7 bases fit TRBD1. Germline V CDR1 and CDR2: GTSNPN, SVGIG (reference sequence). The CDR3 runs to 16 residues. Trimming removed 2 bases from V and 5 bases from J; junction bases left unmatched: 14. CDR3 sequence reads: CAWSSPLGRGNTEAFF. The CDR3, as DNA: TGTGCCTGGAGTTCCCCCCTCGGCAGGGGGAATACTGAAGCTTTCTTT.

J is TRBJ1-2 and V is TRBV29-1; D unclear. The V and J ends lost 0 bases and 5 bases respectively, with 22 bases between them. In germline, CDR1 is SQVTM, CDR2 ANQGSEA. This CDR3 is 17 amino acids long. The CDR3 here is CSVEDDREGFLEYGYTF. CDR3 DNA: TGCAGCGTTGAAGACGACCGGGAGGGATTTCTAGAGTATGGCTACACCTTC.

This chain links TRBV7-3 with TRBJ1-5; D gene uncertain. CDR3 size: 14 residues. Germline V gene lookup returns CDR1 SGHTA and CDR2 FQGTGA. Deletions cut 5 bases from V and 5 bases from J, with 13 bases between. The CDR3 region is CASSASGRDQPQHF. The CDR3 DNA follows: TGTGCCAGCAGCGCGTCAGGAAGAGATCAGCCCCAGCATTTT.

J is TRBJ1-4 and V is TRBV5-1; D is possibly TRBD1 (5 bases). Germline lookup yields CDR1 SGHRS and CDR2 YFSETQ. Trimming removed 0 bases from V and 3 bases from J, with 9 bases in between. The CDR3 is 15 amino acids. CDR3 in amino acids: CASSLEGFSNEKLFF. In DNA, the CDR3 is TGCGCCAGCAGCTTGGAGGGGTTTTCTAATGAAAAACTGTTTTTT.

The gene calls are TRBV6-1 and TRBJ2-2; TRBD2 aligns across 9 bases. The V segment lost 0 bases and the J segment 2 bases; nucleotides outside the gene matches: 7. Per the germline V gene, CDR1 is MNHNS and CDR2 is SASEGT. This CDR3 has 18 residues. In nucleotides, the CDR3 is TGTGCCAGCAGTGAAGCGCTCGGCGGGGGGGCCAACACCGGGGAGCTGTTTTTT. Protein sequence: CASSEALGGGANTGELFF.

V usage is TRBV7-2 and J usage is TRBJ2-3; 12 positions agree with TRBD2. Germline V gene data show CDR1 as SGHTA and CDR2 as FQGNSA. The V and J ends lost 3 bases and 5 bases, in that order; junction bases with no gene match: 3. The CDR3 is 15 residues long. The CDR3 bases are TGTGCCAGCAGCTTGCTAGCGGGGGGGTTAGATACGCAGTATTTT. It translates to CASSLLAGGLDTQYF.

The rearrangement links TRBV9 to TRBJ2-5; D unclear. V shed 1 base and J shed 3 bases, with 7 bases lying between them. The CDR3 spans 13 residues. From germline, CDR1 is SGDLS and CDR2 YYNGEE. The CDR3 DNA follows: TGTGCCAGCAGCGTATCGTCAGAAGAGACCCAGTACTTC. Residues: CASSVSSEETQYF.

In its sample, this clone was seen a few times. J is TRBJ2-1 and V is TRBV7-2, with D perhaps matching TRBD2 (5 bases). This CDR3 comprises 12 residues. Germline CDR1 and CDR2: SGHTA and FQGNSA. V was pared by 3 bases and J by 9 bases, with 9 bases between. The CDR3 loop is CASSLPGGEQFF. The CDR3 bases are TGTGCCAGCAGCTTGCCCGGAGGTGAGCAGTTCTTC.

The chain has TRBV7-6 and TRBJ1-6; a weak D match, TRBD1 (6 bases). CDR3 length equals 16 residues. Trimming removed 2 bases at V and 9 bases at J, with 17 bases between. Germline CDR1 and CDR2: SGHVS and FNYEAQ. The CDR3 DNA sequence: TGTGCCAGCAGCTTAAGGGGGGGTCCAAGAGGTTCACCCCTCCACTTT. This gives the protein CASSLRGGPRGSPLHF.

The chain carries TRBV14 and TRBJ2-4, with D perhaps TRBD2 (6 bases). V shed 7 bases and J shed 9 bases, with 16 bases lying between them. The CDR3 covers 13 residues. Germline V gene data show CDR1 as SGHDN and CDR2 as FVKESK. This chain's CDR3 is CASNVGGQGIQYF. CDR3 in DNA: TGTGCCAGCAACGTCGGAGGGCAGGGCATTCAGTACTTC.